This T cell receptor (beta chain) was sequenced during a study of tumor-infiltrating lymphocytes in localized non-small cell lung cancer. Study-wide results and caveats: Different pieces of the same tissue went to different assays, confounding technical variation with intratumor heterogeneity. Immunotypes IM1 and IM2 had similar TCR-derived T-cell fractions.

This CDR3 is built from 15 residues. V shed 3 bases, J shed 3 bases, and the junction held 7 bases outside the gene matches. Germline CDR1 reads KGHSH; CDR2 reads LQKENI. Comment on this clone: Its antigen is not known.

TCRdb keeps only in-frame clones here, not all; method: immunoSEQ multiplex PCR. The top ten clones hold around 10% of a sample with about 7,000 clones, 60% to 80% of them seen once. This receptor was taken from a human donor with non-small cell lung cancer. The sequencing input was lung tumor tissue. This chain joins TRBV18 and TRBJ1-1, with 7 bases fitting TRBD1. DNA of the CDR3: TGTGCCAGCTCACCGGTAAAGGGGGCGCACACTGAAGCTTTCTTT. It codes for CASSPVKGAHTEAFF.